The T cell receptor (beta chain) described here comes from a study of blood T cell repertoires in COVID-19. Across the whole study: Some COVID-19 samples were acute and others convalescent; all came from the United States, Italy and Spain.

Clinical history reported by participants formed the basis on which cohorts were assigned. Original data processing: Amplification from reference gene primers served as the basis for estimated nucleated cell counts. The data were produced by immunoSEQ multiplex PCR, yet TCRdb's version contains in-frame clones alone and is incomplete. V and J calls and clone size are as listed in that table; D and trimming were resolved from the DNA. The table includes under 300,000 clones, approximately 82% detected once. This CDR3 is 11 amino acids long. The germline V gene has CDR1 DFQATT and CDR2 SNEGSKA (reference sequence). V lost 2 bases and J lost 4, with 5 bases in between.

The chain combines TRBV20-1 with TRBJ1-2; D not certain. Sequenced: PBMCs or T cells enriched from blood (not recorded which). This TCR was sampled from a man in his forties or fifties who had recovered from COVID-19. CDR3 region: CSARQSYGYTF. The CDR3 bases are TGCAGTGCTAGACAGTCCTATGGCTACACCTTC.